Following are 32 T cell receptor beta chains from one sample sequenced in a study of regulatory T cells in long-lasting Graves disease. In building TCR beta libraries, iRepertoire HTBI primers were used together with Arm-PCR of CDR3 regions. TCRdb re-called the multiplex PCR reads through MiXCR, storing one row per CDR3 protein. The repertoire consists of 510,000 or so distinct CDR3 sequences, with around 11% occurring once and the leading ten covering almost 9%. Time point: newly diagnosed GD, antithyroid drugs for less than 3 months. The TCR library was made from RNA extracted from PBMCs. The same sample was also studied in work on T cells in Graves' hyperthyroidism and ophthalmopathy.

The starting material was peripheral blood mononuclear cells (PBMCs), obtained at new diagnosis, from a patient treated with antithyroid drugs. The receptor set was obtained from a woman in her twenties or thirties with Graves disease.

This clonotype was detected many times. The chain uses TRBV24-1 and TRBJ2-7, with a weak D call TRBD2 (6 bases). V lost 7 bases to trimming and J lost 1 base, with 16 bases between them. Germline-derived CDR1 and CDR2 are KGHDR and SFDVKD. The CDR3 runs 15 residues. This chain's CDR3 is CATRVSRGLSYEQYF. The CDR3 region has the DNA TGTGCCACCAGAGTATCTCGGGGGTTATCCTACGAGCAGTACTTC.

The chain combines TRBV6-2 or TRBV6-3 with TRBJ2-7; 8 nucleotides match TRBD2. Germline V CDR1 and CDR2: MNHEY, SVGEGT. V gave up 10 bases and J gave up 4 bases; unmatched junction bases: 6. CDR3 length equals 12 residues. Here the CDR3 DNA reads TGTGCCACCGGGACTAGGACGTACGAGCAGTACTTC. Amino acids: CATGTRTYEQYF.

This clonotype has at least ten counts. The V and J genes are TRBV9 and TRBJ1-6; D call uncertain. Germline-derived CDR1 and CDR2 are SGDLS and YYNGEE. The V and J ends lost 4 bases and 2 bases respectively, with 13 bases between them. This CDR3 has 16 residues. This CDR3 is CASSQEVGTYNSPLHF. For the CDR3, the DNA is TGTGCCAGCAGCCAAGAGGTGGGGACCTATAATTCACCCCTCCACTTT.

This clonotype has a count of ten or more. V is TRBV11-2 and J is TRBJ1-6, with 7 bases that match TRBD1. J gave up 10 bases and V 1 base, and 7 bases lay outside the gene matches. The CDR3 totals 15 residues. The germline CDR1 and CDR2 sequences are SGHAT and FQNNGV. The DNA of the CDR3 is TGTGCCAGCAGCTTAGGGTCAGGGGGTAACTCACCCCTCCACTTT. This codes for CASSLGSGGNSPLHF.

In this sample, this clonotype turned up many times. This chain uses TRBV11-2 with TRBJ1-1, with 9 bases identical to TRBD1. This CDR3 has 15 amino acids. The germline V gene has CDR1 SGHAT and CDR2 FQNNGV. The V gene end was trimmed by 2 bases and the J gene end by 2 bases; junction bases not matched to a gene: 3. CDR3 protein: CASSLQQGANTEAFF. In DNA, the CDR3 is TGTGCCAGCAGCTTACAACAGGGGGCTAACACTGAAGCTTTCTTT.

The DNA of the CDR3 is TGTGCCAGCAGTTATGGGGTCTCTAAGTGGGAACCCACTGAAGCTTTCTTT. Translation: CASSYGVSKWEPTEAFF. This chain links TRBV27 with TRBJ1-1; D remains ambiguous. Germline loops: CDR1 MNHEY, CDR2 SMNVEV (reference sequence). The CDR3 consists of 17 residues. V lost 4 bases, J lost 4 bases, and 22 bases lay in between.

This clonotype appeared a few times. The chain has TRBV20-1 and TRBJ2-4; D not resolved. The germline gives CDR1 DFQATT, CDR2 SNEGSKA (reference sequence). The V end lost 5 bases, the J end lost 7 bases, and 15 bases lay between the germline ends. The CDR3 has 13 residues. CDR3: CSAPLGFGNIQYF. DNA of the CDR3: TGCAGTGCTCCACTCGGGTTCGGGAACATTCAGTACTTC.

This clonotype came up many times. The chain is built from TRBV30 and TRBJ2-7; 14 nucleotides match TRBD2. This CDR3 has 17 residues. From germline, CDR1 is GTSNPN and CDR2 SVGIG (reference sequence). Trimming cost V 2 bases and J 7 bases; bases outside gene matches: 13. The chain's CDR3 is CAWSPGLAGVGFREQYF. The CDR3 DNA reads as TGTGCCTGGAGTCCGGGACTAGCGGGAGTTGGGTTTAGAGAGCAGTACTTC.

The table lists this clonotype with many counts. The chain carries TRBV6-1 and TRBJ1-4; the D gene is possibly TRBD1 (6 bases). Trimming removed 4 bases at V and 0 bases at J, with 15 bases between. The germline V gene has CDR1 MNHNS and CDR2 SASEGT. This CDR3 region has 17 residues. CDR3 nucleotide sequence: TGTGCCAGCAGTGTCGACAGGTTCGAAGCAACTAATGAAAAACTGTTTTTT. This codes for CASSVDRFEATNEKLFF.

This clonotype was seen repeatedly, ten times or more. J is TRBJ1-6 and V is TRBV6-2 or TRBV6-3, with D possibly matching TRBD1 (5 bases). The V end lost 2 bases, the J end lost 11 bases, and 16 bases lay between the germline ends. This CDR3 is 15 amino acids long. Germline assignment: CDR1 MNHEY and CDR2 SVGEGT. CDR3 DNA: TGTGCCAGCAGTTACGGAGGGACTCCCGAAGCACCCCTCCACTTT. This sequence encodes CASSYGGTPEAPLHF.

This clonotype has ten or more counts. This rearrangement joins TRBV2 to TRBJ1-5, with D perhaps matching TRBD1 (6 bases). The CDR3 sequence is 16 residues long. Trimming removed 3 bases at V and 0 bases at J, with 12 bases between. The germline CDR1 and CDR2 sequences are SNHLY and FYNNEI. In nucleotides, the CDR3 is TGTGCCAGCAGTGAGCGGACAGTCTATAGCAATCAGCCCCAGCATTTT. Amino acids: CASSERTVYSNQPQHF.

This clonotype has a count of ten or more. The chain combines TRBV6-1 with TRBJ1-6, with a tentative D call TRBD1 (6 bases). Trimming cost V 7 bases and J 4 bases, with 11 bases left between them. This CDR3 has 14 amino acids. Germline loops: CDR1 MNHNS, CDR2 SASEGT. The CDR3 here is CASTLDSYNSPLHF. The CDR3 region has the DNA TGTGCCAGCACCCTGGACAGTTATAATTCACCCCTCCACTTT.

The chain is built from TRBV2 and TRBJ2-5; 9 nucleotides match TRBD1. Per the germline V gene, CDR1 is SNHLY and CDR2 is FYNNEI. Trimming at V came to 6 bases and at J to 5 bases, leaving 4 bases not matched to a gene. The CDR3 loop spans 13 amino acids. The CDR3 sequence is CASRMTGGETQYF. CDR3 coding DNA: TGTGCCAGCAGGATGACAGGGGGGGAGACCCAGTACTTC.

V gene TRBV9 combines with J gene TRBJ1-4; no firm D call. Trimming removed 0 bases at V and 3 bases at J, with 9 bases between. Germline CDR1 reads SGDLS; CDR2 reads YYNGEE. The CDR3 extends over 15 amino acids. The CDR3 reads CASSVAPSANEKLFF. CDR3 coding DNA: TGTGCCAGCAGCGTAGCCCCTTCGGCTAATGAAAAACTGTTTTTT.

This chain joins TRBV30 and TRBJ2-1; 9 bases fit TRBD2. J gave up 8 bases and V 4 bases, and 15 bases lay outside the gene matches. In germline, CDR1 is GTSNPN, CDR2 SVGIG (reference sequence). There are 16 residues in the CDR3. Here the CDR3 DNA reads TGTGCCTGGAACCCATGGCGGGAGGGCCTTAGGGATGAGCAGTTCTTC. As protein: CAWNPWREGLRDEQFF.

In its sample, this clonotype was seen many times. V gene TRBV11-3 combines with J gene TRBJ1-1; D is unresolved. V was cut by 0 bases and J by 7 bases, with 9 bases left in between. The CDR3 length is 13 residues. Germline V gene sequence: CDR1 SGHNT, CDR2 YENEEA. CDR3 sequence (DNA): TGTGCCAGCAGCTTAGAACTGAAGGGTGAAGCTTTCTTT. It is translated as CASSLELKGEAFF.

This clonotype has a handful of counts. The chain employs TRBV20-1 and TRBJ1-2; tentative D call: TRBD1 (6 bases). There are 14 residues in the CDR3. Trimming removed 1 base from V and 5 bases from J, with 14 bases in between. CDR1 DFQATT and CDR2 SNEGSKA come from the germline V gene (reference sequence). This CDR3 is CSARVYRGKYGYTF. The CDR3 region has the DNA TGCAGTGCTAGAGTATATAGGGGGAAGTATGGCTACACCTTC.

This clonotype was recorded many times. The V gene is TRBV18, the J gene TRBJ2-5; D may be TRBD2 (6 bases). Germline assignment: CDR1 KGHSH and CDR2 LQKENI. The CDR3 contains 16 residues. Trimming pared 1 base from V and 5 bases from J, leaving 17 bases between. The CDR3 loop is CASSPRAGLSRETQYF. The CDR3 DNA reads as TGTGCCAGCTCACCACGAGCAGGACTAAGTAGGGAGACCCAGTACTTC. Full variable domain (remainder filled in from reference TRBV18 and TRBJ2-5): NAGVMQNPRHLVRRRGQEARLRCSPMKGHSHVYWYRQLPEEGLKFMVYLQKENIIDESGMPKERFSAEFPKEGPSILRIQQVVRGDSAAYFCASSPRAGLSRETQYFGPGTRLLVL.

This clonotype was seen a few times. V and J are TRBV7-8 and TRBJ2-2, with 9 bases that match TRBD2. Germline CDR1 reads SGHVS; CDR2 reads FQNEAQ. The CDR3 length is 21 residues. Trimming cost V 5 bases and J 6 bases; bases outside gene matches: 25. The CDR3, as DNA: TGTGCCAGCAGCCTAGAACCAGACAGGGACGGTAGCGGGAGAGTTGCCGGGGAGCTGTTTTTT. It translates to CASSLEPDRDGSGRVAGELFF.

As DNA, the CDR3 is TGTGCCAGCAGCCCCAGGGACAGGGACCAAGAGACCCAGTACTTC. It codes for CASSPRDRDQETQYF. V is TRBV11-2 and J is TRBJ2-5; 9 nucleotides match TRBD1. The trim removed 5 bases at V and 0 bases at J, leaving 4 bases unmatched. Germline V lookup: CDR1 SGHAT, CDR2 FQNNGV. This CDR3 region has 15 residues.

Details on this clonotype: A clone one base away is much larger, so this may be a read error. The chain has TRBV7-2 and TRBJ2-1; D gene ambiguous. The CDR3 sequence is 14 residues long. Germline V gene data show CDR1 as SGHTA and CDR2 as FQGNSA. The CDR3 DNA is TGTGCCAGCAGCTTAGGGAGAACCCACAATGAGCAGTCCTTC. Translating gives CASSLGRTHNEQSF.

The rearrangement links TRBV28 to TRBJ2-1, with TRBD2 matching 13 bases. This CDR3 region has 16 residues. Germline CDR1 reads MDHEN; CDR2 reads SYDVKM. Trimming at V came to 5 bases and at J to 6 bases, leaving 7 bases not matched to a gene. The CDR3 loop reads CASSGRLAGGPNEQFF. In nucleotides, the CDR3 is TGTGCCAGCAGTGGAAGACTAGCGGGAGGCCCCAATGAGCAGTTCTTC.

A remark on this clonotype: It is likely a read error: a sequence one base away is far more abundant. This is likely a read error, given that the CDR3 carries no conserved phenylalanine or tryptophan at its end. The gene calls are TRBV13 and TRBJ1-1; D may be TRBD1 (6 bases). The CDR3 is 14 amino acids. Germline lookup yields CDR1 PRHDT and CDR2 FYEKMQ (reference sequence). Trimming left V 3 bases short and J 0 bases short, with 8 bases between. CDR3 nucleotide sequence: TGTGCCAGCAGCTTCGGACAGATGAACACTGAAGCTTTCCTT. Its translation is CASSFGQMNTEAFL.

V and J are TRBV5-6 and TRBJ2-3; 8 nucleotides match TRBD1. Trimming removed 0 bases from V and 4 bases from J; junction bases left unmatched: 4. CDR1 and CDR2 from the germline V gene are SGHDT and YYEEEE. The CDR3 is 15 residues long. The chain's CDR3 is CASSLGQGPADTQYF. The CDR3 DNA follows: TGTGCCAGCAGCTTGGGACAGGGGCCCGCAGATACGCAGTATTTT.

This clonotype was counted a single time. A much larger clone lies a single base off, so this may be a read error. This rearrangement joins TRBV19 to TRBJ1-4; D is possibly TRBD1 (6 bases). The V and J ends lost 7 bases and 4 bases respectively, with 13 bases between them. Germline CDR1 and CDR2: LNHDA and SQIVND (reference sequence). The CDR3 covers 14 residues. CDR3 protein: CASMRRGSNEKLFF. DNA of the CDR3: TGTGCCAGTATGAGGAGGGGGAGTAATGAAAAACTGTTTTTT.

This clonotype was seen repeatedly, ten times or more. The gene calls are TRBV7-2 and TRBJ1-4; D not certain. With 0 bases removed from V and 4 bases from J, the gap between germline ends came to 9 bases. This CDR3 is built from 15 residues. Looked up from germline, CDR1 is SGHTA and CDR2 is FQGNSA. The CDR3 region has the DNA TGTGCCAGCAGCTTAGCCGGCAGTCTTAATGAAAAACTGTTTTTT. Residues: CASSLAGSLNEKLFF.

The J gene is TRBJ2-7, the V gene TRBV11-3, with 11 bases identical to TRBD2. CDR1 is SGHNT and CDR2 is YENEEA in the germline V gene. This CDR3 spans 15 amino acids. V lost 5 bases, J lost 3 bases, and 6 bases stayed unmatched. The CDR3 DNA is TGTGCCAGCAGCCCTCTAGCGGGAGGTAACTACGAGCAGTACTTC. This codes for CASSPLAGGNYEQYF. Complete variable domain (other parts from reference TRBV11-3 and TRBJ2-7): EAGVVQSPRYKIIEKKQPVAFWCNPISGHNTLYWYLQNLGQGPELLIRYENEEAVDDSQLPKDRFSAERLKGVDSTLKIQPAELGDSAVYLCASSPLAGGNYEQYFGPGTRLTVT.

CDR3 residues: CATSNGTGGVSPLHF. The DNA of the CDR3 is TGTGCCACCAGTAATGGGACAGGGGGCGTTTCACCCCTCCACTTT. This chain connects TRBV15 to TRBJ1-6; 12 positions match TRBD1. V shed 6 bases and J 9 bases; nucleotides not matched to a gene: 6. CDR1 and CDR2 from the germline V gene are LNHNV and YYDKDF (reference sequence). The CDR3 covers 15 residues.

The CDR3 DNA sequence: TGTGCCAGCAGTTACTACGTGGGGAACACCGGGGAGCTGTTTTTT. Amino acids: CASSYYVGNTGELFF. This chain connects TRBV6-2 or TRBV6-3 to TRBJ2-2; D gene unclear. The CDR3 is 15 residues long. V lost 1 base, J lost 1 base, and 7 bases lay in between. Germline V gene sequence: CDR1 MNHEY, CDR2 SVGEGT.

This clonotype appeared a few times. This CDR3 fails to terminate in the conserved phenylalanine or tryptophan, so it likely reflects a read error. The chain recombines TRBV9 with TRBJ2-7; the D gene is possibly TRBD2 (6 bases). Trimming took off 2 bases at V and 1 base at J, with 10 bases between the two ends. The V gene's germline CDR1 is SGDLS and CDR2 YYNGEE. CDR3 length equals 14 residues. DNA of the CDR3: TGTGCCAGCAGCGTGAGCGGGCTGTCCTACGAGCAGTACCTC. Amino acids: CASSVSGLSYEQYL.

V usage is TRBV28 and J usage is TRBJ1-2; no firm D call. Trimming cost V 5 bases and J 8 bases, with 12 bases left between them. The CDR3 runs 12 residues. CDR1 MDHEN and CDR2 SYDVKM come from the germline V gene. The CDR3 DNA reads TGTGCCAGCAGTATAATTCAAGGAGGCTACACCTTC. Residues: CASSIIQGGYTF.

Regarding this clonotype: A read error is the likely source, as a far larger clone sits one nucleotide away. The chain recombines TRBV2 with TRBJ2-1, with TRBD2 matching 9 bases. Germline lookup yields CDR1 SNHLY and CDR2 FYNNEI. J gave up 8 bases and V 3 bases, and 2 bases lay outside the gene matches. This CDR3 has 13 amino acids. CDR3 sequence (DNA): TGTGCCAGCAGTGACTTAGCGGGAGATGAGCAGTTCTTC. Translating it yields CASSDLAGDEQFF.